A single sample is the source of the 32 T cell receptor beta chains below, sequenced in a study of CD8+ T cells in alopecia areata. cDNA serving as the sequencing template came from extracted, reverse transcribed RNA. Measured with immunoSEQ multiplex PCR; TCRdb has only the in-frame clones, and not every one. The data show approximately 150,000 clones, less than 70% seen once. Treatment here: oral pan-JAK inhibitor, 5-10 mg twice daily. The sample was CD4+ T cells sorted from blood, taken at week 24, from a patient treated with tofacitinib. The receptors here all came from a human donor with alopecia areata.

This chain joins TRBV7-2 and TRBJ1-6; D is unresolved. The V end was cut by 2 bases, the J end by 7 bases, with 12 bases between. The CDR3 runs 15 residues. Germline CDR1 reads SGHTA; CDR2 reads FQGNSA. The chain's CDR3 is CASSLFGLNNSPLHF. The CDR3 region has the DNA TGTGCCAGCAGCTTATTTGGGTTGAACAATTCACCCCTCCACTTT. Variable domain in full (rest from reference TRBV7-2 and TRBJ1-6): GAGVSQSPSNKVTEKGKDVELRCDPISGHTALYWYRQSLGQGLEFLIYFQGNSAPDKSGLPSDRFSAERTGGSVSTLTIQRTQQEDSAVYLCASSLFGLNNSPLHFGNGTRLTVT.

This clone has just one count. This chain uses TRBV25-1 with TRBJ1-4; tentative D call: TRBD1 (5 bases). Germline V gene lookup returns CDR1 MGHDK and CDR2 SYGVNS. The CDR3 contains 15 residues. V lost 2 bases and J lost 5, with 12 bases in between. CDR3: CASSETPWGNEKLFF. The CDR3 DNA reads TGTGCCAGCAGTGAAACTCCATGGGGGAATGAAAAACTGTTTTTT.

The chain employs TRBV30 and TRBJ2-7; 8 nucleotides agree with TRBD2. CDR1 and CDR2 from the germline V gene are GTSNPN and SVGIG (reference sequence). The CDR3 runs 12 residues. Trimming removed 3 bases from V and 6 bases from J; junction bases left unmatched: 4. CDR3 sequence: CAWRRAGGEQYF. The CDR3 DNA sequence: TGTGCCTGGAGAAGGGCGGGGGGCGAGCAGTACTTC.

The CDR3 DNA is TGTGCCATCAGCCCGACAGGCGCGGAGACCCAGTACTTC. It specifies CAISPTGAETQYF. This sequence joins TRBV10-3 and TRBJ2-5, with a weak D call TRBD1 (6 bases). Looked up from germline, CDR1 is ENHRY and CDR2 is SYGVKD. The CDR3 loop spans 13 amino acids. V lost 6 bases, J lost 5 bases, and 13 bases lay in between.

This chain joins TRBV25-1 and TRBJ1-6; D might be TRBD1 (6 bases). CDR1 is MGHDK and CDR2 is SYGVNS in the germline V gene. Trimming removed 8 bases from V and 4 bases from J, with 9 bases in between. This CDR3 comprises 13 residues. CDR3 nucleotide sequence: TGTGCCAGCCGGGGACAATATAATTCACCCCTCCACTTT. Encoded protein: CASRGQYNSPLHF.

CDR3 loop: CASSEPGGSYGYTF. CDR3 DNA sequence: TGTGCCAGCAGTGAACCGGGCGGCTCTTATGGCTACACCTTC. The V call is TRBV6-1, the J call TRBJ1-2; no reliable D call. The CDR3 consists of 14 residues. The V end was cut by 2 bases, the J end by 5 bases, with 12 bases between. Per the germline V gene, CDR1 is MNHNS and CDR2 is SASEGT.

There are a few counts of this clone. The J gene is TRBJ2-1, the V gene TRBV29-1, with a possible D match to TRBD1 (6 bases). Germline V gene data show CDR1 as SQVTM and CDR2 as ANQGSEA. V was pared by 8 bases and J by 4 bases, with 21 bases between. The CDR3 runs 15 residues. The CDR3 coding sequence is TGCAGCCCAAGATTACAGGGTGGGTCTTACAATGAGCAGTTCTTC. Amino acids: CSPRLQGGSYNEQFF.

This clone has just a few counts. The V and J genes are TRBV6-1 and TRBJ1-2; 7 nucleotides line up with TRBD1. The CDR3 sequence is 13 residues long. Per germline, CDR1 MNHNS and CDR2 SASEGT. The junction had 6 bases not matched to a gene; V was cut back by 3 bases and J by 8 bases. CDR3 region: CASSDQTGYGYTF. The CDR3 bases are TGTGCCAGCAGTGACCAGACAGGGTACGGCTACACCTTC.

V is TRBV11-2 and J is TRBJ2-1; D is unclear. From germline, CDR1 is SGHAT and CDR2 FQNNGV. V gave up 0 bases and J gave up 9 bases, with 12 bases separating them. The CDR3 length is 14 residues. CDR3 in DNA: TGTGCCAGCAGCTTAGATACTAACTCGGGTGAGCAGTTCTTC. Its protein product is CASSLDTNSGEQFF. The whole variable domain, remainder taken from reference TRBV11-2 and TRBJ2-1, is EAGVAQSPRYKIIEKRQSVAFWCNPISGHATLYWYQQILGQGPKLLIQFQNNGVVDDSQLPKDRFSAERLKGVDSTLKIQPAKLEDSAVYLCASSLDTNSGEQFFGPGTRLTVL.

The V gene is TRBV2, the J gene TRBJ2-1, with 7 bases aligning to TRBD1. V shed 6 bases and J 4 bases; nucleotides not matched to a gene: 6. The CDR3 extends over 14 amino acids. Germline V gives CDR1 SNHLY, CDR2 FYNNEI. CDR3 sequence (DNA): TGTGCCAGCAGCTACCGGGACAGATACAATGAGCAGTTCTTC. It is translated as CASSYRDRYNEQFF.

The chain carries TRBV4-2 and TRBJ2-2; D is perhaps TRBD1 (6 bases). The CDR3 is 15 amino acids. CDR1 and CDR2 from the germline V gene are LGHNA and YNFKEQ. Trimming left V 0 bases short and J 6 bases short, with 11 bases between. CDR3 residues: CASSQERDIPGELFF. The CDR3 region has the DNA TGTGCCAGCAGCCAAGAGAGGGACATTCCCGGGGAGCTGTTTTTT.

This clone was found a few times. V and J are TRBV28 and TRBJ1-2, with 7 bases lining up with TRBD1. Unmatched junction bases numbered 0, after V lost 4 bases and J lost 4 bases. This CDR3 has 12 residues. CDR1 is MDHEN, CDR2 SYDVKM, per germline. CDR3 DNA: TGTGCCAGCAGTTCAGGGGGCTATGGCTACACCTTC. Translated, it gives CASSSGGYGYTF.

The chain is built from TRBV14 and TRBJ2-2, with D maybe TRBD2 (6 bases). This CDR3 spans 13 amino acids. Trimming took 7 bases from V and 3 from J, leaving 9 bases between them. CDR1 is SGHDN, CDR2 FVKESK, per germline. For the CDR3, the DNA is TGTGCCAGCAAGTGGGACTACACCGGGGAGCTGTTTTTT. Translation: CASKWDYTGELFF.

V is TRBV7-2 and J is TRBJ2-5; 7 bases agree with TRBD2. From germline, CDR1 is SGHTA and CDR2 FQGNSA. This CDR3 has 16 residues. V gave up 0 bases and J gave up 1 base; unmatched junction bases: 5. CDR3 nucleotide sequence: TGTGCCAGCAGCTTAGCCAGCGGGGTCGCCCAAGAGACCCAGTACTTC. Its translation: CASSLASGVAQETQYF.

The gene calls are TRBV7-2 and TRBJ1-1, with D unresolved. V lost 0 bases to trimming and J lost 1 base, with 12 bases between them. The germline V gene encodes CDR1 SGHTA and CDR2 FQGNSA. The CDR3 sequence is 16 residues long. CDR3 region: CASSLALGRPNTEAFF. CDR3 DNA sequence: TGTGCCAGCAGCTTAGCGCTAGGCAGGCCGAACACTGAAGCTTTCTTT.

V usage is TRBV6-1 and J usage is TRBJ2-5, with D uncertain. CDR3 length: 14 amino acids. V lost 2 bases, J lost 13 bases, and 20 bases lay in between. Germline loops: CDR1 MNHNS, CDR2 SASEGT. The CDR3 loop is CASSERSLAGPPYF. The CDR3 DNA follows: TGTGCCAGCAGTGAACGATCCTTGGCAGGCCCGCCGTACTTC.

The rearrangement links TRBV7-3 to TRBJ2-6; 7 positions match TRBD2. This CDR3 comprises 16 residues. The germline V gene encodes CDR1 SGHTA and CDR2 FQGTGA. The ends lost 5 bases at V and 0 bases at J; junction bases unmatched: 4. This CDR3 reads CASSARTSSGANVLTF. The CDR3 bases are TGTGCCAGCAGCGCCCGGACTAGCTCTGGGGCCAACGTCCTGACTTTC.

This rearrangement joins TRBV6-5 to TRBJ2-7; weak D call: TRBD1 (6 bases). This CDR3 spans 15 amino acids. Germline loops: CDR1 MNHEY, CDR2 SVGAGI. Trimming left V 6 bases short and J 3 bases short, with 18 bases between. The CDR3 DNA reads TGTGCCAGCAGCCCCGGGACATTTTACCGCTACGAGCAGTACTTC. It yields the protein CASSPGTFYRYEQYF.

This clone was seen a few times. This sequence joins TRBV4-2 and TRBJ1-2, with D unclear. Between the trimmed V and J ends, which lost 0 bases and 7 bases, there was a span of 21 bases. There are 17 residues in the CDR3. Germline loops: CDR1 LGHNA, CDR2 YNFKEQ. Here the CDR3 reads CASSQDLLQETYPGYTF. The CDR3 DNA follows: TGTGCCAGCAGCCAAGATCTCCTTCAGGAGACCTATCCTGGCTACACCTTC.

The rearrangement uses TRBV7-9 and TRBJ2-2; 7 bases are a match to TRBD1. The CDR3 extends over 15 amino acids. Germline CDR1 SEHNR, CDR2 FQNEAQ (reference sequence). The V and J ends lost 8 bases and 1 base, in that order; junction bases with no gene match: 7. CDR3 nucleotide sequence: TGTGCCAGCGAGGAAGGGGGCGGGAACACCGGGGAGCTGTTTTTT. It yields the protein CASEEGGGNTGELFF.

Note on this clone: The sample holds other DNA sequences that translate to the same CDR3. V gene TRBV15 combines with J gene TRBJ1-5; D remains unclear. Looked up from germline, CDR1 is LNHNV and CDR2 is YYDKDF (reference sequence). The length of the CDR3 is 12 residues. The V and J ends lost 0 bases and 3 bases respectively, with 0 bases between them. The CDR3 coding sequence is TGTGCCACCAGCAGAGACAATCAGCCCCAGCATTTT. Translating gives CATSRDNQPQHF.

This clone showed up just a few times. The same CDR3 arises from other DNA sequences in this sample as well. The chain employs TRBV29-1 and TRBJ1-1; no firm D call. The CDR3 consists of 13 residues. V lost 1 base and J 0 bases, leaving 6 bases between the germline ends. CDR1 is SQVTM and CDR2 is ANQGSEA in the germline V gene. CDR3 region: CSVEGRMNTEAFF. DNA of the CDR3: TGCAGCGTTGAAGGACGGATGAACACTGAAGCTTTCTTT.

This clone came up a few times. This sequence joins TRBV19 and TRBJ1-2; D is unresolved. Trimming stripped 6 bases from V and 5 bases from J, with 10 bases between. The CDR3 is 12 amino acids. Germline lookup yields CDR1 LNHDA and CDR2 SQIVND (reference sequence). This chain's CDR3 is CASRDYGYGYTF. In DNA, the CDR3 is TGTGCCAGTAGGGATTACGGGTATGGCTACACCTTC.

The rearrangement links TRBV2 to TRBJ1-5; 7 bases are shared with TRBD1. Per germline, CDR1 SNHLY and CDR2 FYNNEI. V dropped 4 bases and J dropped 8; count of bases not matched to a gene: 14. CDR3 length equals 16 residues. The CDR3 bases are TGTGCCAGCAGTGCCCGGGACAGCTTAACCTTAAAGCCCCAGCATTTT. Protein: CASSARDSLTLKPQHF. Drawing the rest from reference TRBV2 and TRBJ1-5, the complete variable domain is EPEVTQTPSHQVTQMGQEVILRCVPISNHLYFYWYRQILGQKVEFLVSFYNNEISEKSEIFDDQFSVERPDGSNFTLKIRSTKLEDSAMYFCASSARDSLTLKPQHFGDGTRLSIL.

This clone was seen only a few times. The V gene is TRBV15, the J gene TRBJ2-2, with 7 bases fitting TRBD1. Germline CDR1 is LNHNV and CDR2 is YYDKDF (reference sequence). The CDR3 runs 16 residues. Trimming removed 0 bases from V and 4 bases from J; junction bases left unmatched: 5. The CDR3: CATSRERAGGTGELFF. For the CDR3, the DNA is TGTGCCACCAGCAGAGAGAGGGCAGGGGGCACCGGGGAGCTGTTTTTT.

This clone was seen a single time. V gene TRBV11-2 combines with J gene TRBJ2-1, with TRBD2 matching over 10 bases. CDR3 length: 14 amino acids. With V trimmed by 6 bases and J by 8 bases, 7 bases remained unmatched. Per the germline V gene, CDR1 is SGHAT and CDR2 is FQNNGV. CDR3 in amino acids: CASSHSGGMHEQFF. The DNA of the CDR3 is TGTGCCAGCAGTCATAGCGGGGGGATGCATGAGCAGTTCTTC.

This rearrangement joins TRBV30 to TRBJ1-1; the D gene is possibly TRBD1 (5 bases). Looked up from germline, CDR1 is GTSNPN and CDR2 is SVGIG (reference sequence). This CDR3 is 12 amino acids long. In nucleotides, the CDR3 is TGTGCAACGGGACGGATGAACACTGAAGCTTTCTTT. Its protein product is CATGRMNTEAFF.

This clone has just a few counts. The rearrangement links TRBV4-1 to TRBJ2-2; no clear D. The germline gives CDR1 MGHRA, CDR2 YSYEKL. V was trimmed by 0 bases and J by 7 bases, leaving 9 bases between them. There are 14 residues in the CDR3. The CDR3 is CASSQEVRGGELFF. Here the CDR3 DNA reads TGCGCCAGCAGCCAAGAAGTTCGAGGCGGGGAGCTGTTTTTT.

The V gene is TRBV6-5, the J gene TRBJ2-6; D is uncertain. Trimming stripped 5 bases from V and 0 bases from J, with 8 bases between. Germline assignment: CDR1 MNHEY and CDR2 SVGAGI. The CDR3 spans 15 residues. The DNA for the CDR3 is TGTGCCAGCAGTCCTGCTGACTCTGGGGCCAACGTCCTGACTTTC. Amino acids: CASSPADSGANVLTF.

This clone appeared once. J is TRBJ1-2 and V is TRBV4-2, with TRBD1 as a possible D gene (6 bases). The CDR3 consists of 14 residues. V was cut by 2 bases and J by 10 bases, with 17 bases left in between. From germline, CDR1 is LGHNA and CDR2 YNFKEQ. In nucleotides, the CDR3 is TGTGCCAGCAGCCAACCAGGGGCAGTCCATGACTACACCTTC. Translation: CASSQPGAVHDYTF.

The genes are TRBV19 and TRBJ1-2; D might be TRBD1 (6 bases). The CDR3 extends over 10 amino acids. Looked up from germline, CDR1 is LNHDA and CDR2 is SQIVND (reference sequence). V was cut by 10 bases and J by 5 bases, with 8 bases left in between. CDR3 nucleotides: TGTGCCACCGGGACATATGGCTACACCTTC. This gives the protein CATGTYGYTF.

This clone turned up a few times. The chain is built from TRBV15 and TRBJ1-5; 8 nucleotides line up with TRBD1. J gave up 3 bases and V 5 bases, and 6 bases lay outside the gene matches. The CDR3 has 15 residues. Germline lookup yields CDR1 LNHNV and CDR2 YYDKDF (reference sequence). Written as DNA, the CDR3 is TGTGCCACCAGCCCGGACAGGGTGAACAATCAGCCCCAGCATTTT. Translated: CATSPDRVNNQPQHF.